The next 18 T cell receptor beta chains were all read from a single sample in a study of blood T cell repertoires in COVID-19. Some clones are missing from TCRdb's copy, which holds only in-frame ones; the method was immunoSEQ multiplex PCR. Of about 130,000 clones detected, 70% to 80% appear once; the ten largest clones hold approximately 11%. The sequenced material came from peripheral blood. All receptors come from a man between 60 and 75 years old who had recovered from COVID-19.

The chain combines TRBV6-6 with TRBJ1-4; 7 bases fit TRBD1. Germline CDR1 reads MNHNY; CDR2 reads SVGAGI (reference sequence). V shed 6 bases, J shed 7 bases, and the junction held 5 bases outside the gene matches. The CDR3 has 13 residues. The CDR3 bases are TGTGCCAGCAGAACAGGGGTTGGTGAAAAACTGTTTTTT. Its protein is CASRTGVGEKLFF.

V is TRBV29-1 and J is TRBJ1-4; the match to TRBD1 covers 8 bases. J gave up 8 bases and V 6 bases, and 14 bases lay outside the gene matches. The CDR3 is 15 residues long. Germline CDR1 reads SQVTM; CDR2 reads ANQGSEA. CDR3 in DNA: TGCAGCGTGGGATTCGGACAGGGCGGTCGCGAAAAACTGTTTTTT. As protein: CSVGFGQGGREKLFF. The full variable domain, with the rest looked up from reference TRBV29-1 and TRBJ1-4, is SAVISQKPSRDICQRGTSLTIQCQVDSQVTMMFWYRQQPGQSLTLIATANQGSEATYESGFVIDKFPISRPNLTFSTLTVSNMSPEDSSIYLCSVGFGQGGREKLFFGSGTQLSVL.

Here the CDR3 DNA reads TGTGCCAGCAGCTACTATGGGGAGCGGCAAGAGACCCAGTACTTC. It encodes CASSYYGERQETQYF. The V call is TRBV7-2, the J call TRBJ2-5, with D perhaps matching TRBD2 (5 bases). CDR3 length: 15 residues. Per germline, CDR1 SGHTA and CDR2 FQGNSA. V lost 4 bases and J 2 bases, leaving 14 bases between the germline ends.

CDR3 nucleotides: TGTGCCAGCATCCGGACTGATTATAATTCACCCCTCCACTTT. Translation gives CASIRTDYNSPLHF. The rearrangement uses TRBV6-6 and TRBJ1-6; D remains ambiguous. From germline, CDR1 is MNHNY and CDR2 SVGAGI (reference sequence). CDR3 length: 14 amino acids. With 7 bases removed from V and 4 bases from J, the gap between germline ends came to 11 bases.

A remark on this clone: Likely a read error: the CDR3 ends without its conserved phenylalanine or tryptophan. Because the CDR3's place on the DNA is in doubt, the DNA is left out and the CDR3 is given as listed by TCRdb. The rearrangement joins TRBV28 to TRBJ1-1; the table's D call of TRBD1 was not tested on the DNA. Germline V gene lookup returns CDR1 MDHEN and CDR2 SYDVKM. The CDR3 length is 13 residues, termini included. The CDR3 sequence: CASSTTPGFPVQI.

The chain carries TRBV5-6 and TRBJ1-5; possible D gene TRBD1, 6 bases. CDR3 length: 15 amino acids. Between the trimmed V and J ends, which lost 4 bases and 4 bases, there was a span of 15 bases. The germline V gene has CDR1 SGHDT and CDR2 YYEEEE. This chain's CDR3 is CASSKGQRINQPQHF. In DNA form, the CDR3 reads TGTGCCAGCAGCAAAGGACAGAGGATAAATCAGCCCCAGCATTTT.

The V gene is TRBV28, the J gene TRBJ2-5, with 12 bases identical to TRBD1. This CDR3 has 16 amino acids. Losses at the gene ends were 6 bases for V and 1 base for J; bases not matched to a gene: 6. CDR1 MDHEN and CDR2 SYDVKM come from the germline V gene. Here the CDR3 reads CASSRDRGRGQETQYF. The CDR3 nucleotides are TGTGCCAGCAGCCGGGACAGGGGGCGAGGCCAAGAGACCCAGTACTTC. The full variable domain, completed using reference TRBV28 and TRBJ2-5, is DVKVTQSSRYLVKRTGEKVFLECVQDMDHENMFWYRQDPGLGLRLIYFSYDVKMKEKGDIPEGYSVSREKKERFSLILESASTNQTSMYLCASSRDRGRGQETQYFGPGTRLLVL.

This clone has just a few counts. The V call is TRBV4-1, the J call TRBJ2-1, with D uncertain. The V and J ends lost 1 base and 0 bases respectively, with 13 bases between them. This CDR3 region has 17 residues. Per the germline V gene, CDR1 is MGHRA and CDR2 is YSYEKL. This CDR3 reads CASSQAYAVSSYNEQFF. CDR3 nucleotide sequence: TGCGCCAGCAGCCAAGCTTACGCGGTAAGCTCCTACAATGAGCAGTTCTTC.

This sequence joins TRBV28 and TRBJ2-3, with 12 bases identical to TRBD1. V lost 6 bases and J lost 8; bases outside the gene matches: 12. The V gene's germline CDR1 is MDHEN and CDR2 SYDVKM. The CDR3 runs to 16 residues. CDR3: CASRDGGTGGRGTQYF. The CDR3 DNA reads TGTGCCAGCAGGGACGGAGGGACAGGGGGCCGCGGTACGCAGTATTTT.

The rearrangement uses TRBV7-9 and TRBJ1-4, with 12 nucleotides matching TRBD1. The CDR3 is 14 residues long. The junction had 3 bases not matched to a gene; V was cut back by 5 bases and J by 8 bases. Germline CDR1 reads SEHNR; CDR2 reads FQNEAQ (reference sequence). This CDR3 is CASSKGQGAEKLFF. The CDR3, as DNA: TGTGCCAGCAGCAAGGGACAGGGGGCAGAAAAACTGTTTTTT.

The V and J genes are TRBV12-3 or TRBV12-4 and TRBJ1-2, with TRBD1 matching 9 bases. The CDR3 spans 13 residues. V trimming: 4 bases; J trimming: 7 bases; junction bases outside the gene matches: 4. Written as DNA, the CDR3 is TGTGCCAGCAGTTCGGGACAGGGATTTGGCTACACCTTC. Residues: CASSSGQGFGYTF.

The chain's CDR3 is CASRSLAGALGTQYF. In DNA form, the CDR3 reads TGTGCCAGTCGATCTCTAGCGGGAGCACTCGGGACCCAGTACTTC. V is TRBV27 and J is TRBJ2-5; 10 bases are shared with TRBD2. The germline CDR1 and CDR2 sequences are MNHEY and SMNVEV (reference sequence). Unmatched junction bases numbered 14, after V lost 9 bases and J lost 7 bases. This CDR3 region has 15 residues.

The CDR3 DNA follows: TGTGCCATCAGGACAGGGGGCGCCTACGAGCAGTACTTC. Protein: CAIRTGGAYEQYF. The V and J genes are TRBV10-3 and TRBJ2-7; TRBD1 matches at 10 bases. The CDR3 length is 13 residues. Germline-derived CDR1 and CDR2 are ENHRY and SYGVKD. V trimming: 6 bases; J trimming: 2 bases; junction bases outside the gene matches: 1.

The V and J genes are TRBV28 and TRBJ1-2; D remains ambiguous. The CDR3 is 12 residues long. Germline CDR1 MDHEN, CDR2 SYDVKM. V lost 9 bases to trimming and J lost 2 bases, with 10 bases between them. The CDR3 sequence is CASFQSNYGYTF. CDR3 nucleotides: TGTGCCAGTTTCCAAAGCAACTATGGCTACACCTTC.

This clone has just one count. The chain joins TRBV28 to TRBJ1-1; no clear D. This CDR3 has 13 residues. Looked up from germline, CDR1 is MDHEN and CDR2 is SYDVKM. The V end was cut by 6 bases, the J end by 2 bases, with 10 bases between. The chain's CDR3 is CASSRVLNTEAFF. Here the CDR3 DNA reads TGTGCCAGCAGCCGGGTCCTTAACACTGAAGCTTTCTTT.

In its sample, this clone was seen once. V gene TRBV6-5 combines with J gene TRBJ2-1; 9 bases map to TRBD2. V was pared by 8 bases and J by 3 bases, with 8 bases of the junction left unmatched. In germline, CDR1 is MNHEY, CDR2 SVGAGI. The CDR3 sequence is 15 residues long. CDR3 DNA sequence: TGTGCCAGCTGCCTGAGACTAGCGGACTACAATGAGCAGTTCTTC. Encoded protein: CASCLRLADYNEQFF.

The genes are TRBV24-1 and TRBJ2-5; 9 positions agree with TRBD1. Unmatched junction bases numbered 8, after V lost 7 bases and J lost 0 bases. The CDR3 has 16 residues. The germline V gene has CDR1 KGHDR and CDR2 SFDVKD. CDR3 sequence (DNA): TGTGCCACCAGCAGTGCTGGGACAGGGTACCAAGAGACCCAGTACTTC. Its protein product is CATSSAGTGYQETQYF.

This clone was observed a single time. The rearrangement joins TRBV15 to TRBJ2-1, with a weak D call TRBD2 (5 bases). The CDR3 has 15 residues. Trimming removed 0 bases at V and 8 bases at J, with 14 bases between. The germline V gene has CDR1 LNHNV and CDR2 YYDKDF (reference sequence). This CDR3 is CATSRDRTEFDEQFF. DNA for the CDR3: TGTGCCACCAGCAGAGATCGGACTGAGTTCGATGAGCAGTTCTTC.